What follows describes a single TCR beta chain. The sample comes from a study of blood T cell repertoires in COVID-19. Across the whole study: Sample material is recorded as cDNA or gDNA derived from T cells, B-cell-depleted T cells, or PBMCs.

CDR3 size: 14 residues. With 4 bases clipped from V and 9 bases from J, the junction kept 3 bases outside the gene matches. The germline CDR1 and CDR2 sequences are SGDLS and YYNGEE. Sequenced by immunoSEQ multiplex PCR; TCRdb stores in-frame clones only, minus some. The table shows fewer than 200,000 clones, with 80% to 90% occurring only once. The chain carries TRBV9 and TRBJ1-6; 11 bases align to TRBD1. This sequence originates from a woman between 45 and 65 years old with COVID-19, enrolled during active disease. The sequenced material came from peripheral blood. CDR3: CASSPGTGGSPLHF. CDR3 coding DNA: TGTGCCAGCAGCCCAGGGACAGGGGGTTCACCCCTCCACTTT.